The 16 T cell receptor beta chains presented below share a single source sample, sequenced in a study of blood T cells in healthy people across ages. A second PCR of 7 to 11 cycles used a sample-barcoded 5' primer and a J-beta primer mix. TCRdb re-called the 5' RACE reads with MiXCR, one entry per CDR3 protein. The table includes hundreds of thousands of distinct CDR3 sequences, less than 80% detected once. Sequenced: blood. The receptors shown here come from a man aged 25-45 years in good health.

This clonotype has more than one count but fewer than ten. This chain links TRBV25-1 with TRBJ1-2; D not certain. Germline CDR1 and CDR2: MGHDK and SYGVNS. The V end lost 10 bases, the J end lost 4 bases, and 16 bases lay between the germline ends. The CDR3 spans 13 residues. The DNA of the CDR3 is TGTGCCACTACGGGAGGGCAGCTCTATGGCTACACCTTC. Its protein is CATTGGQLYGYTF.

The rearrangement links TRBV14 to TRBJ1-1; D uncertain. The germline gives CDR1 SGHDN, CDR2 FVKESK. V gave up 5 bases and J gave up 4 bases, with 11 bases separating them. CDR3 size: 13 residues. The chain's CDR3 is CASSVRAGTEAFF. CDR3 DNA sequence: TGTGCCAGCAGCGTACGGGCAGGCACTGAAGCTTTCTTT.

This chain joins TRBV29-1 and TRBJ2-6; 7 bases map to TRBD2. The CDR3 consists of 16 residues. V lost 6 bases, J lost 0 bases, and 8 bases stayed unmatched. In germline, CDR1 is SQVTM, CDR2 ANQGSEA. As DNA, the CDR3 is TGCAGCGTGGGGGGGTCCTCTAACTCTGGGGCCAACGTCCTGACTTTC. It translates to CSVGGSSNSGANVLTF.

CDR3 loop: CASMRSSTDTQYF. Written as DNA, the CDR3 is TGTGCCAGCATGAGGTCTAGCACAGATACGCAGTATTTT. The genes are TRBV6-5 and TRBJ2-3; D uncertain. CDR3 length: 13 residues. Germline CDR1 is MNHEY and CDR2 is SVGAGI. The germline V and J ends were trimmed by 7 bases and 0 bases, with 8 bases remaining between them.

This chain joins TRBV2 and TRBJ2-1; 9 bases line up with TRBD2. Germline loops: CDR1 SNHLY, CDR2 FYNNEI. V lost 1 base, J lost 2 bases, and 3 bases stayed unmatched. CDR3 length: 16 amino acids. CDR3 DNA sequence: TGTGCCAGCAGTGAAGGACTAGCGGCGGCCTACAATGAGCAGTTCTTC. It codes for CASSEGLAAAYNEQFF.

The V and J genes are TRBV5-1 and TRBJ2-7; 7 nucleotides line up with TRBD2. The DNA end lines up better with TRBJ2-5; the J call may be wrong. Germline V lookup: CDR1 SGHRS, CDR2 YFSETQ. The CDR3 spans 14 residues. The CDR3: CASSYAAGEETQYF. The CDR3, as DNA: TGCGCCAGCAGTTACGCTGCGGGGGAAGAGACCCAGTACTTC.

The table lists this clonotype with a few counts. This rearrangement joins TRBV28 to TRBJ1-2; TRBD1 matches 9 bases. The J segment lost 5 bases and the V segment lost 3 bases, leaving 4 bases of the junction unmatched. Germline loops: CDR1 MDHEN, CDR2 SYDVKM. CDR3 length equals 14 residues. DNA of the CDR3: TGTGCCAGCAGTTTCGGGGGACAGGGATATGGCTACACCTTC. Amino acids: CASSFGGQGYGYTF.

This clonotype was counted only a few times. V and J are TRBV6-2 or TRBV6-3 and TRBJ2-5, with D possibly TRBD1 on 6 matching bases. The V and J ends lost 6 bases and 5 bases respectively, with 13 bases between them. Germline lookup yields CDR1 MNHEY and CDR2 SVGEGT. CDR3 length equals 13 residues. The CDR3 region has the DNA TGTGCCAGCAGCCAGGGACATCTGGAGACCCAGTACTTC. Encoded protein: CASSQGHLETQYF.

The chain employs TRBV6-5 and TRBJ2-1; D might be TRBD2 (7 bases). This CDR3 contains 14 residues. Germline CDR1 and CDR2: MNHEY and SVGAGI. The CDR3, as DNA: TGTGCGACAAAGGGGGGGTTGGGGGGGTCTGAGCAGTTCTTC. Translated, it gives CATKGGLGGSEQFF.

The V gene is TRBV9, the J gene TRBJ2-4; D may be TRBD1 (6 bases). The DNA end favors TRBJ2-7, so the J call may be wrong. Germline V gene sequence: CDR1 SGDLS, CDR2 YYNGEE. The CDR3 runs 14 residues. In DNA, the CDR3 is TGTGCCAGCAGCGGACAGGTCAATCCGGACGAGCAGTACTTC. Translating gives CASSGQVNPDEQYF.

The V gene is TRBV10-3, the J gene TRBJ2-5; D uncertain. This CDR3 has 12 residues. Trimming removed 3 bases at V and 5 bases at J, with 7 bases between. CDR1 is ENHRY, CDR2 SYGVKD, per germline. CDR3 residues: CAISELWETQYF. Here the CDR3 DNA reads TGTGCCATCAGTGAATTATGGGAGACCCAGTACTTC.

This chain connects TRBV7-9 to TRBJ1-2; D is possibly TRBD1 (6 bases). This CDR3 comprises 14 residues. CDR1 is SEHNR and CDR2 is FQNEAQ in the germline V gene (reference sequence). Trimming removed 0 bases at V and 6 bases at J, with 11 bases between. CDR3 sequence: CASSLASQGDGYTF. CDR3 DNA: TGTGCCAGCAGCTTAGCGTCACAGGGAGATGGCTACACCTTC.

CDR3 sequence reads: CASSYSGGRAETQYF. The CDR3, as DNA: TGTGCCAGCAGTTATTCGGGGGGCCGGGCGGAGACCCAGTACTTC. The rearrangement uses TRBV6-5 and TRBJ2-5, with D perhaps TRBD2 (7 bases). V lost 3 bases, J lost 5 bases, and 16 bases lay in between. This CDR3 has 15 residues. Germline values: CDR1 MNHEY, CDR2 SVGAGI.

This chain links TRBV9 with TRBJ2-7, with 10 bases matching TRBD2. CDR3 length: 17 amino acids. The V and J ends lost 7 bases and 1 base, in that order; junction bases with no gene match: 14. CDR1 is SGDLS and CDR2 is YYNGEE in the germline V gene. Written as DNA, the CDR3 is TGTGCCAGCTCGAAAAGTGGACTAGCGGATAATTCCTACGAGCAGTACTTC. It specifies CASSKSGLADNSYEQYF.

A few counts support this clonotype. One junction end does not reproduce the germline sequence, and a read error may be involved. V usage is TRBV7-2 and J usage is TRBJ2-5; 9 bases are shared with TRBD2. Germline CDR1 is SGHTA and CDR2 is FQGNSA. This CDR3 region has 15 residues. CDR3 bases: TGTGCCAGCAGTTTAGCGGGGGCGTACCAAGAGACCCAGTACTTC. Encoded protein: CASSLAGAYQETQYF. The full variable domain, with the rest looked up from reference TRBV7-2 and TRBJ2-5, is GAGVSQSPSNKVTEKGKDVELRCDPISGHTALYWYRQSLGQGLEFLIYFQGNSAPDKSGLPSDRFSAERTGGSVSTLTIQRTQQEDSAVYLCASSLAGAYQETQYFGPGTRLLVL.

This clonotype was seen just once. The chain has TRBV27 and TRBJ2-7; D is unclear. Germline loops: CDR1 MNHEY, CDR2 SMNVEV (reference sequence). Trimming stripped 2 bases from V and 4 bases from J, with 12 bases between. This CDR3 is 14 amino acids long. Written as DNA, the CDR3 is TGTGCCAGCAGTTTAGGTGTAACACCTTACGAGCAGTACTTC. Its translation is CASSLGVTPYEQYF.